This T cell receptor (beta chain) was documented in a study of vaccination and CD4 T cells after COVID-19. CD4+ T cells that had been cultured provided DNA sequenced with the Oncomine TCR Beta short-read assay. TCRdb reanalysed the PCR reads using MiXCR and keeps one entry per CDR3 protein. Of more than 13,000 distinct CDR3 sequences in the sample, around 55% are singletons; the top ten hold roughly 8.4%. Study-wide findings and caveats: Within the convalescent patients, spike mono-reactivity was found in 304 of 307 vaccine-specific clones.

For this clonotype: The target antigen is unknown.

Treatment here: approximately 9-day PBMC culture with coronavirus spike peptide pools or control peptides (ViraFEST assay). The CDR3 spans 13 residues. The germline gives CDR1 DFQATT, CDR2 SNEGSKA (reference sequence). The V end lost 3 bases, the J end lost 0 bases, and 7 bases lay between the germline ends. The J gene is TRBJ2-3, the V gene TRBV20-1, with D possibly matching TRBD2 (5 bases). This sequence originates from a human donor who had recovered from COVID-19. Specimen: CD4+ T cells from blood, cultured in vitro, collected before SARS-CoV-2 vaccination. The CDR3 loop is CSASPGSTDTQYF. The CDR3 coding sequence is TGCAGTGCTAGCCCGGGAAGCACAGATACGCAGTATTTT.